The 26 T cell receptor beta chains below were found in one sample sequenced in a study of blood T cell repertoires in COVID-19. The data were produced by immunoSEQ multiplex PCR, yet TCRdb's version contains in-frame clones alone and is incomplete. The sample lists roughly 100,000 clones, less than 90% occurring once. The sample consisted of peripheral blood. Receptors originate from a woman aged 80 or over with acute or convalescent COVID-19.

The chain links TRBV9 to TRBJ2-2, with unresolved D. The germline gives CDR1 SGDLS, CDR2 YYNGEE. Trimming stripped 2 bases from V and 1 base from J, with 9 bases between. The CDR3 length is 15 residues. Here the CDR3 reads CASSVLRGNTGELFF. The CDR3 nucleotides are TGTGCCAGCAGCGTTTTGAGAGGGAACACCGGGGAGCTGTTTTTT.

The V and J genes are TRBV6-5 and TRBJ2-7, with D maybe TRBD2 (6 bases). CDR3 length equals 14 residues. The V end was cut by 5 bases, the J end by 1 base, with 12 bases between. Germline V gene sequence: CDR1 MNHEY, CDR2 SVGAGI. CDR3 in amino acids: CASSPGGASYEQYF. CDR3 nucleotide sequence: TGTGCCAGCAGTCCCGGAGGGGCTTCCTACGAGCAGTACTTC.

The chain joins TRBV7-9 to TRBJ2-5; D is unclear. V lost 6 bases to trimming and J lost 0 bases, with 5 bases between them. Germline values: CDR1 SEHNR, CDR2 FQNEAQ (reference sequence). The CDR3 is made up of 12 amino acids. CDR3: CASSRYQETQYF. The CDR3 nucleotides are TGTGCCAGCAGTCGGTACCAAGAGACCCAGTACTTC.

This clone was counted a few times. The V gene is TRBV6-4, the J gene TRBJ2-5; 8 nucleotides line up with TRBD1. Germline CDR1 MRHNA, CDR2 SNTAGT. This CDR3 contains 15 residues. V was pared by 4 bases and J by 5 bases, with 9 bases of the junction left unmatched. As DNA, the CDR3 is TGTGCCAGCAGTGCCTCGACAGGGGCGGGTGAGACCCAGTACTTC. Translated: CASSASTGAGETQYF.

The J gene is TRBJ1-2, the V gene TRBV7-2, with D possibly matching TRBD1 (5 bases). Germline V gene sequence: CDR1 SGHTA, CDR2 FQGNSA. The CDR3 covers 14 residues. Deletions cut 2 bases from V and 7 bases from J, with 14 bases between. CDR3 sequence (DNA): TGTGCCAGCAGCTTACGTCCAGGGCTCGGTGGCTACACCTTC. Its protein product is CASSLRPGLGGYTF.

CDR3: CASRRGLGEKLFF. The DNA of the CDR3 is TGTGCCAGCAGGAGGGGGTTGGGTGAAAAACTGTTTTTT. This chain links TRBV7-9 with TRBJ1-4, with TRBD1 as a possible D gene (6 bases). The CDR3 runs to 13 residues. V lost 6 bases and J 7 bases, leaving 12 bases between the germline ends. The germline V gene encodes CDR1 SEHNR and CDR2 FQNEAQ (reference sequence).

This clone was picked up a small number of times. The rearrangement links TRBV7-3 to TRBJ2-3; 11 nucleotides agree with TRBD2. V trimming: 0 bases; J trimming: 1 base; junction bases outside the gene matches: 6. Germline V CDR1 and CDR2: SGHTA, FQGTGA. The CDR3 contains 18 residues. CDR3 sequence: CASSLTALAGGGTDTQYF. CDR3 bases: TGTGCCAGCAGCTTAACAGCGCTAGCGGGGGGCGGCACAGATACGCAGTATTTT.

This clone occurred once. This chain links TRBV5-8 with TRBJ1-4; 10 bases map to TRBD1. J lost 8 bases, V lost 5 bases, and 9 bases had no gene match. The CDR3 is 15 amino acids. Per the germline V gene, CDR1 is SGHTS and CDR2 is YDEGEE. CDR3 nucleotide sequence: TGTGCCAGCAGGGGGGGACAGGGGAAGTCGGAAAAACTGTTTTTT. This translates into CASRGGQGKSEKLFF.

The chain combines TRBV2 with TRBJ2-7, with 7 bases that match TRBD1. CDR3 length: 14 amino acids. With V trimmed by 7 bases and J by 1 base, 7 bases remained unmatched. Germline V gives CDR1 SNHLY, CDR2 FYNNEI. The CDR3 loop reads CASTLGTASYEQYF. CDR3 coding DNA: TGTGCCAGCACCTTGGGGACAGCTTCCTACGAGCAGTACTTC.

This chain joins TRBV28 and TRBJ1-3; 7 positions agree with TRBD1. J gave up 4 bases and V 6 bases, and 9 bases lay outside the gene matches. This CDR3 comprises 15 residues. The germline V gene has CDR1 MDHEN and CDR2 SYDVKM. The CDR3 nucleotides are TGTGCCAGCAGCATCCCTACAGGGGCAGGAAACACCATATATTTT. Amino acids: CASSIPTGAGNTIYF.

This clone has only a few counts. The chain has TRBV19 and TRBJ2-1; 10 bases are a match to TRBD2. The J segment lost 1 base and the V segment lost 1 base, leaving 10 bases of the junction unmatched. The CDR3 totals 19 residues. Per the germline V gene, CDR1 is LNHDA and CDR2 is SQIVND (reference sequence). CDR3 in amino acids: CASSIASGGPVSSYNEQFF. The CDR3, as DNA: TGTGCCAGTAGTATAGCTAGCGGGGGCCCAGTCTCTTCCTACAATGAGCAGTTCTTC.

The V call is TRBV7-2, the J call TRBJ1-2; D possibly corresponds to TRBD1 (6 bases). The CDR3 spans 15 residues. Germline V CDR1 and CDR2: SGHTA, FQGNSA. Trimming shortened V by 0 bases and J by 4 bases, and 12 bases separated the two germline ends. CDR3 sequence: CASSLAWGPGYGYTF. CDR3 bases: TGTGCCAGCAGCTTAGCATGGGGGCCTGGCTATGGCTACACCTTC.

The chain carries TRBV16 and TRBJ1-1, with 9 bases fitting TRBD1. Looked up from germline, CDR1 is KGHSY and CDR2 is FQNENV. V lost 4 bases, J lost 3 bases, and 3 bases stayed unmatched. The CDR3 has 14 amino acids. CDR3 sequence: CASSPTGGYTEAFF. The CDR3 DNA sequence: TGTGCCAGCAGCCCGACAGGGGGGTACACTGAAGCTTTCTTT.

This sequence joins TRBV5-8 and TRBJ1-1; D not certain. V was shortened by 0 bases and J by 1 base, with 10 bases between the two germline ends. Looked up from germline, CDR1 is SGHTS and CDR2 is YDEGEE. The CDR3 runs to 15 residues. This CDR3 is CASSLEGAGNTEAFF. CDR3 in DNA: TGTGCCAGCAGCTTGGAGGGTGCGGGGAACACTGAAGCTTTCTTT.

The chain has TRBV9 and TRBJ1-5; D remains unclear. The V gene's germline CDR1 is SGDLS and CDR2 YYNGEE. The length of the CDR3 is 14 residues. V was pared by 5 bases and J by 1 base, with 10 bases between. Written as DNA, the CDR3 is TGTGCCAGCAGTCCTTATGAGAGCAATCAGCCCCAGCATTTT. This sequence encodes CASSPYESNQPQHF.

The gene calls are TRBV5-1 and TRBJ2-1; a possible D gene is TRBD2 (5 bases). CDR3 length: 14 residues. CDR1 is SGHRS and CDR2 is YFSETQ in the germline V gene. Trimming took 0 bases from V and 8 from J, leaving 12 bases between them. The CDR3 is CASSLVTARDEQFF. CDR3 DNA: TGCGCCAGCAGCTTGGTCACGGCGAGGGATGAGCAGTTCTTC.

This rearrangement joins TRBV9 to TRBJ2-3; 7 bases map to TRBD1. V gave up 5 bases and J gave up 10 bases; unmatched junction bases: 13. This CDR3 contains 14 residues. CDR1 and CDR2 (germline): SGDLS, YYNGEE. This CDR3 reads CASSYFPSRGSQYF. The CDR3 DNA reads as TGTGCCAGCAGTTACTTCCCCTCCAGGGGGTCGCAGTATTTT.

This clone was counted a single time. This CDR3 is CASSTRLLNYEQYF. In DNA form, the CDR3 reads TGTGCCAGCAGCACCCGACTTCTTAACTACGAGCAGTACTTC. The rearrangement links TRBV11-2 to TRBJ2-7; D call uncertain. V was pared by 5 bases and J by 3 bases, with 14 bases between. This CDR3 contains 14 residues. Germline V gives CDR1 SGHAT, CDR2 FQNNGV.

This sequence joins TRBV5-6 and TRBJ1-3; 7 bases are a match to TRBD1. This CDR3 is 14 amino acids long. With V trimmed by 1 base and J by 2 bases, 0 bases remained unmatched. Germline CDR1 SGHDT, CDR2 YYEEEE. Here the CDR3 reads CASSLRGPGNTIYF. Written as DNA, the CDR3 is TGTGCCAGCAGCTTGAGGGGGCCTGGAAACACCATATATTTT.

This rearrangement joins TRBV19 to TRBJ2-3; D possibly corresponds to TRBD1 (6 bases). Trimming took 5 bases from V and 3 from J, leaving 12 bases between them. The CDR3 is made up of 14 amino acids. Germline V gives CDR1 LNHDA, CDR2 SQIVND (reference sequence). CDR3 residues: CASSPRTETDTQYF. CDR3 DNA sequence: TGTGCCAGTAGTCCACGGACAGAGACAGATACGCAGTATTTT.

Turning to this clone: The sample contains more than one DNA sequence encoding this CDR3. The chain joins TRBV7-9 to TRBJ2-5; 8 nucleotides line up with TRBD2. CDR3 length: 15 amino acids. After removal of 1 base from V and 4 bases from J, the junction contained 5 bases not matched to a gene. The germline V gene has CDR1 SEHNR and CDR2 FQNEAQ (reference sequence). For the CDR3, the DNA is TGTGCCAGCAGCTTAGATCGGGGGGGCGGAGAGACCCAGTACTTC. Translated, it gives CASSLDRGGGETQYF.

The chain employs TRBV28 and TRBJ2-7; 7 bases agree with TRBD1. V trimming: 3 bases; J trimming: 0 bases; junction bases outside the gene matches: 5. The CDR3 consists of 15 residues. Germline V gives CDR1 MDHEN, CDR2 SYDVKM. The CDR3 DNA follows: TGTGCCAGCAGTTTCTCGACAGGGTTCTCCTACGAGCAGTACTTC. It codes for CASSFSTGFSYEQYF.

CDR3 residues: CATSDLLYSDWDYGYTF. The CDR3 DNA reads TGTGCCACCAGTGATTTATTATATAGCGATTGGGACTATGGCTACACCTTC. The chain links TRBV24-1 to TRBJ1-2, with D uncertain. Germline V gene sequence: CDR1 KGHDR, CDR2 SFDVKD. The length of the CDR3 is 17 residues. The V gene lost 1 base and the J gene lost 3 bases, with 17 bases spanning the gap.

The chain employs TRBV7-6 and TRBJ2-7, with TRBD1 matching 8 bases. Unmatched junction bases numbered 8, after V lost 7 bases and J lost 3 bases. CDR1 is SGHVS and CDR2 is FNYEAQ in the germline V gene. CDR3 size: 14 residues. CDR3 coding DNA: TGTGCCAGCACCCAGGGGGCAGGCTACTACGAGCAGTACTTC. The encoded protein is CASTQGAGYYEQYF.

The J gene is TRBJ2-7, the V gene TRBV12-5, with TRBD1 identical over 10 bases. CDR3 size: 16 residues. The germline V gene encodes CDR1 LGHNT and CDR2 FRNRAP. Germline trimming cut 2 bases from V and 5 bases from J; bases unmatched to any gene: 9. The CDR3 sequence is CASGLFPTTGGHEQYF. The DNA for the CDR3 is TGTGCTAGTGGTTTGTTTCCCACGACAGGGGGCCACGAGCAGTACTTC.

This sequence joins TRBV14 and TRBJ2-1; 8 nucleotides match TRBD2. The CDR3 length is 16 residues. Germline CDR1 reads SGHDN; CDR2 reads FVKESK. J gave up 0 bases and V 1 base, and 2 bases lay outside the gene matches. The CDR3 nucleotides are TGTGCCAGCAGCCAAGGGGGGACTAGCTCCTACAATGAGCAGTTCTTC. It codes for CASSQGGTSSYNEQFF.